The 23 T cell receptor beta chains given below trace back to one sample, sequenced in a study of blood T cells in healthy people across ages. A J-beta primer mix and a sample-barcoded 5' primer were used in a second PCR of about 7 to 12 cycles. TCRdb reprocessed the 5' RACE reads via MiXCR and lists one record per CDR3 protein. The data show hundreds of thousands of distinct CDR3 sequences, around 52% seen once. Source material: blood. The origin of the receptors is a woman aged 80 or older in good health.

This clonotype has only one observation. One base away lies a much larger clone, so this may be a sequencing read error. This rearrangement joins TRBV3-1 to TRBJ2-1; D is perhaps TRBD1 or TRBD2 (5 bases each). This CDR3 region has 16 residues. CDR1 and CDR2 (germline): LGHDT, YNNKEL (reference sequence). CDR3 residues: CASGGFSKDNYNVQFF. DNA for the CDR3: TGTGCCAGCGGGGGATTTTCTAAGGACAATTACAATGTGCAGTTCTTC.

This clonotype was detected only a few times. In nucleotides, the CDR3 is TGCGCCAGCAGCTTGGTGGGTGAATGGAGCTATGGCTACACCTTC. Residues: CASSLVGEWSYGYTF. The chain couples TRBV5-1 to TRBJ1-2; no clear D gene. Deletions cut 0 bases from V and 4 bases from J, with 13 bases between. The germline V gene encodes CDR1 SGHRS and CDR2 YFSETQ. This CDR3 comprises 15 residues.

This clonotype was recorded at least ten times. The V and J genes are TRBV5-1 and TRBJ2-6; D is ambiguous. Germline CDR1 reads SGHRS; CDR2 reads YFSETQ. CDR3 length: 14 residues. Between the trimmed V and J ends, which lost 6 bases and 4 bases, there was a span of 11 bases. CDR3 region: CASNDPIGANVLTF. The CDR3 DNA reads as TGCGCCAGCAACGACCCTATAGGGGCCAACGTCCTGACTTTC.

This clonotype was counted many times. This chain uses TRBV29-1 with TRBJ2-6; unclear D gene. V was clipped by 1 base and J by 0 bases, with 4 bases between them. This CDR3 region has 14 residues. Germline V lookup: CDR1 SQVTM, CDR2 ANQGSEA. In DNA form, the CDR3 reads TGCAGCGTTGAAGGCCCCTCTGGGGCCAACGTCCTGACTTTC. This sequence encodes CSVEGPSGANVLTF. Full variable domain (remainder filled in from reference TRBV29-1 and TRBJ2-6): SAVISQKPSRDICQRGTSLTIQCQVDSQVTMMFWYRQQPGQSLTLIATANQGSEATYESGFVIDKFPISRPNLTFSTLTVSNMSPEDSSIYLCSVEGPSGANVLTFGAGSRLTVL.

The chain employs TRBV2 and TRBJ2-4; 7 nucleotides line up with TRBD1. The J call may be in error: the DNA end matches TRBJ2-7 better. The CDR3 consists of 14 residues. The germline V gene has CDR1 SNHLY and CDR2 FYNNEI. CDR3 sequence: CASMRQGMSNEQYF. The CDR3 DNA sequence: TGTGCCAGCATGAGACAGGGAATGTCGAACGAGCAGTACTTC.

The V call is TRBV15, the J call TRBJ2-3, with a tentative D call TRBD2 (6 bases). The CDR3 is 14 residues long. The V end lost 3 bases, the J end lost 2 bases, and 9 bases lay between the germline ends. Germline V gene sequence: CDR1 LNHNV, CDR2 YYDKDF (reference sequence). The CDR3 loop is CATSSRDFTDTQYF. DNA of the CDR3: TGTGCCACCAGCAGCAGGGACTTCACAGATACGCAGTATTTT.

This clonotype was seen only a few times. CDR3 loop: CSVGERAYEQYF. CDR3 in DNA: TGCAGCGTCGGCGAACGGGCCTACGAGCAGTACTTC. The chain uses TRBV29-1 and TRBJ2-4; D not certain. Judging by the DNA end, TRBJ2-7 fits better; the J call may be wrong. Germline CDR1 reads SQVTM; CDR2 reads ANQGSEA. The CDR3 is 12 amino acids.

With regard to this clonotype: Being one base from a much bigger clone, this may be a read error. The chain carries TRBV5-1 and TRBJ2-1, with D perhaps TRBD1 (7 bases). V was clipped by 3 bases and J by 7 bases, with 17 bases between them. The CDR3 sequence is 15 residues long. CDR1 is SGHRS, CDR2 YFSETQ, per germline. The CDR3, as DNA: TGCGCCAGCAGCTCCCCTAGCGAGGGGGCAAATGAGCAGTTCTTC. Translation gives CASSSPSEGANEQFF.

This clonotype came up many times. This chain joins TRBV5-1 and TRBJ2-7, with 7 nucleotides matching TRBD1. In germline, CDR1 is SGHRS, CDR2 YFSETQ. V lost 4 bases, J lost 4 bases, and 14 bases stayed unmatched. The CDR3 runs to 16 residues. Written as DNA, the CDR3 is TGCGCCAGCAGCGGAGTAGGGGGCGGAACCTTATACGAGCAGTACTTC. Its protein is CASSGVGGGTLYEQYF.

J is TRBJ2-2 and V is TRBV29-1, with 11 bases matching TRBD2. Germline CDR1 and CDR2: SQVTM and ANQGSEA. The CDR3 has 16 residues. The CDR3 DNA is TGCAGTGTCTTAGCGGGGGGGAGTTTCTCCACCGGGGAGCTGTTTTTT. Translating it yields CSVLAGGSFSTGELFF.

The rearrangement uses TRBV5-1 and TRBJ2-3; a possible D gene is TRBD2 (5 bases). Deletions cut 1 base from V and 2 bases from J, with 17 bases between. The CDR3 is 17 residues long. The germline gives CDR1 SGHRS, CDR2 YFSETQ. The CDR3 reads CASSLFLDGKYTDTQYF. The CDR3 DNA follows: TGCGCCAGCAGCTTGTTTTTGGACGGGAAATACACAGATACGCAGTATTTT.

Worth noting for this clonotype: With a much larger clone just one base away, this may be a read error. The CDR3 sequence: CASSFQGAIYNEQYF. DNA of the CDR3: TGTGCCAGCAGCTTTCAGGGGGCCATATACAATGAGCAGTACTTC. The J gene is TRBJ2-1, the V gene TRBV7-3; TRBD1 aligns across 8 bases. With the DNA end fitting TRBJ2-7 better, the J assignment may be wrong. The CDR3 has 15 amino acids. Germline assignment: CDR1 SGHTA and CDR2 FQGTGA.

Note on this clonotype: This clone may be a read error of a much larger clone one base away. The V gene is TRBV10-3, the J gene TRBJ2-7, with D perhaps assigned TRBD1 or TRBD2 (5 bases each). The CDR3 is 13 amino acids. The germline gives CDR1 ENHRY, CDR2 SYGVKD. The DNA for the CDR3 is TGTGCCATCAGGAGGGACCTGGGTTACGGGCAGTACTTC. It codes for CAIRRDLGYGQYF.

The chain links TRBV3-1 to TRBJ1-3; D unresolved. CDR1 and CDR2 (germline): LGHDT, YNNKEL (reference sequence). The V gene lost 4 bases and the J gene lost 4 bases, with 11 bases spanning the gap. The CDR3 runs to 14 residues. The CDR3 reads CASSPRIGGNTIYF. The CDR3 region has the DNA TGTGCCAGCAGCCCCAGAATTGGGGGAAACACCATATATTTT.

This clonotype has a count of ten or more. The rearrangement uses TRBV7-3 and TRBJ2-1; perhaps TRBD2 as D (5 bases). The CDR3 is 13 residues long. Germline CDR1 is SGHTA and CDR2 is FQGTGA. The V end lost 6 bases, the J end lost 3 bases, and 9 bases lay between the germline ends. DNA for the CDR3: TGTGCCAGCAGTCCCACTAGCTACAATGAGCAGTTCTTC. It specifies CASSPTSYNEQFF.

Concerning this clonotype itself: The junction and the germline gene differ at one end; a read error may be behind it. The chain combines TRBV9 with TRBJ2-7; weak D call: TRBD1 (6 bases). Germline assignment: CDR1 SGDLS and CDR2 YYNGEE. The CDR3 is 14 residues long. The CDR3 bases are TGTGCCAGCAGCCCCGGGACATGGGCCTACAAGCAGTACTTC. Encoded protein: CASSPGTWAYKQYF.

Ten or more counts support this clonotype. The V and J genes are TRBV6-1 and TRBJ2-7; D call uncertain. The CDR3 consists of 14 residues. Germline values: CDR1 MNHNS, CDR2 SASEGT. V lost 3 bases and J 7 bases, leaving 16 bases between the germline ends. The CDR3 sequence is CASSEWGMELEQYF. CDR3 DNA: TGTGCCAGCAGTGAGTGGGGTATGGAGTTGGAGCAGTACTTC.

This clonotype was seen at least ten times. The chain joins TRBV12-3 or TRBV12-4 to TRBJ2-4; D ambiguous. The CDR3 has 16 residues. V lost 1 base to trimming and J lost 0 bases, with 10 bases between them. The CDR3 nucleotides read TGTGCCAGCAGTTTAGTGGCCGCCCTAGCCAAAAACATTCAGTACTTC. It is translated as CASSLVAALAKNIQYF.

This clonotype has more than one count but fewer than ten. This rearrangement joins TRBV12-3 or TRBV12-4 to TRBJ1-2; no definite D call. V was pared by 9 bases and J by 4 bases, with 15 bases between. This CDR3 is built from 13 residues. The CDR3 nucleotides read TGTGCCAGTTTTGGCAGGACCGGCTATGGCTACACCTTC. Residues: CASFGRTGYGYTF.

The CDR3 loop is CASSQGSGTWETQYF. The CDR3 bases are TGCGCCAGCAGCCAAGGTAGCGGGACGTGGGAGACCCAGTACTTC. V usage is TRBV4-1 and J usage is TRBJ2-5, with TRBD2 identical over 8 bases. V trimming: 1 base; J trimming: 5 bases; junction bases outside the gene matches: 6. The germline CDR1 and CDR2 sequences are MGHRA and YSYEKL. The CDR3 contains 15 residues.

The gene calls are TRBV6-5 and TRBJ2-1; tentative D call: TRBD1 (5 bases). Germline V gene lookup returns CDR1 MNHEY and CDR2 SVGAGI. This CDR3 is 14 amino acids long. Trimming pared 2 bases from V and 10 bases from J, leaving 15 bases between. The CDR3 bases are TGTGCCAGCAGTTACGCAGGGTCTCTTAGAGAGCAGTTCTTC. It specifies CASSYAGSLREQFF.

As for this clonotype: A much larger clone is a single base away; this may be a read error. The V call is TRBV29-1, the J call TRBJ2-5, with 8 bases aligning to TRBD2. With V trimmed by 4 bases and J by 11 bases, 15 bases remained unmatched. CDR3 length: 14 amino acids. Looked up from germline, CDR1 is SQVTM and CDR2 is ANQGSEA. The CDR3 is CSVVRGGSYNEQYF. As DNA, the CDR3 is TGCAGCGTTGTTCGGGGGGGCTCCTACAATGAGCAGTACTTC.

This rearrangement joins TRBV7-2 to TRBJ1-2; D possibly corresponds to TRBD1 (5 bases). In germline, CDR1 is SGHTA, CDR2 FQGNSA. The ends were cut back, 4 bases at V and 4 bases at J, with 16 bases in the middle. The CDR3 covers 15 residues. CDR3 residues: CASSSGAGFFYGYTF. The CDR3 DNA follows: TGTGCCAGCAGCTCCGGGGCCGGCTTTTTCTATGGCTACACCTTC.